Shown below are 9 T cell receptor beta chains from a single sample sequenced in a study of T cell responses to AZD1222 COVID-19 vaccine. Profiled with immunoSEQ multiplex PCR; TCRdb holds only in-frame clones, not every one. In the table there are some 150,000 clones, around 84% of which are singletons. Sequences were derived from peripheral blood, sampled 28 days after the second AZD1222 dose. The receptors originated from an adult who received the AZD1222 COVID-19 vaccine.

V gene TRBV12-3 or TRBV12-4 combines with J gene TRBJ2-1, with a tentative D call TRBD1 (6 bases). The CDR3 runs 12 residues. The ends were cut back, 7 bases at V and 9 bases at J, with 13 bases in the middle. The CDR3 region is CASTPRGGEQFF. The CDR3 region has the DNA TGTGCCAGCACCCCCCGAGGGGGTGAGCAGTTCTTC.

The chain recombines TRBV5-1 with TRBJ2-1; TRBD2 agrees at 7 bases. The V and J ends lost 2 bases and 8 bases, in that order; junction bases with no gene match: 7. The germline gives CDR1 SGHRS, CDR2 YFSETQ. CDR3 length: 14 amino acids. The CDR3 DNA reads TGCGCCAGCAGCTTTGTCGGGAGCGGGGATGAGCAGTTCTTC. It codes for CASSFVGSGDEQFF. Full variable domain (rest looked up from reference TRBV5-1 and TRBJ2-1): KAGVTQTPRYLIKTRGQQVTLSCSPISGHRSVSWYQQTPGQGLQFLFEYFSETQRNKGNFPGRFSGRQFSNSRSEMNVSTLELGDSALYLCASSFVGSGDEQFFGPGTRLTVL.

V gene TRBV6-6 combines with J gene TRBJ2-5, with D possibly TRBD2 on 5 matching bases. This CDR3 spans 15 amino acids. Germline-derived CDR1 and CDR2 are MNHNY and SVGAGI (reference sequence). Trimming removed 2 bases from V and 1 base from J, with 11 bases in between. The CDR3 DNA reads as TGTGCCAGCAGTTACGGCGGGCAGCTCCAAGAGACCCAGTACTTC. Protein sequence: CASSYGGQLQETQYF.

The chain employs TRBV10-1 and TRBJ2-7, with 7 bases that match TRBD1. Per germline, CDR1 WNHNN and CDR2 SYGVQD (reference sequence). After removal of 5 bases from V and 7 bases from J, the junction contained 8 bases not matched to a gene. There are 13 residues in the CDR3. The CDR3 DNA reads as TGCGCCAGCAGTCAGAACAGGGGCCTGGAGCAGTACTTC. Translating gives CASSQNRGLEQYF.

DNA for the CDR3: TGTGCCAGCAGTCCAGGACAGGGGGACTTTAATGAAAAACTGTTTTTT. The encoded protein is CASSPGQGDFNEKLFF. The genes are TRBV7-9 and TRBJ1-4; 10 bases agree with TRBD1. Germline V gene sequence: CDR1 SEHNR, CDR2 FQNEAQ (reference sequence). After removal of 6 bases from V and 4 bases from J, the junction contained 8 bases not matched to a gene. The CDR3 extends over 16 amino acids.

Turning to this clone: A read error may produce the germline difference seen at one junction end. This rearrangement joins TRBV7-7 to TRBJ1-1; no reliable D call. The germline V gene encodes CDR1 SSHAT and CDR2 FNYEAQ (reference sequence). This CDR3 has 13 amino acids. DNA of the CDR3: TGTGCTAGCAGCTTGGATCAGTGGACTGAAGCTTTCTTT. As protein: CASSLDQWTEAFF. Complete variable domain (other parts from reference TRBV7-7 and TRBJ1-1): GAGVSQSPRYKVTKRGQDVTLRCDPISSHATLYWYQQALGQGPEFLTYFNYEAQPDKSGLPSDRFSAERPEGSISTLTIQRTEQRDSAMYRCASSLDQWTEAFFGQGTRLTVV.

The CDR3 DNA sequence: TGTGCCAGCAGCCAAGCGGGAGGGCCCACGAGGGAGCAGTTCTTC. Its translation is CASSQAGGPTREQFF. The V call is TRBV7-2, the J call TRBJ2-1; 10 nucleotides line up with TRBD2. V was pared by 5 bases and J by 10 bases, with 11 bases of the junction left unmatched. CDR1 SGHTA and CDR2 FQGNSA come from the germline V gene. The CDR3 length is 15 residues.

The V gene is TRBV18, the J gene TRBJ2-2; unclear D gene. The V gene lost 2 bases and the J gene lost 4 bases, with 8 bases spanning the gap. Germline V gene sequence: CDR1 KGHSH, CDR2 LQKENI. The CDR3 runs 14 residues. The CDR3 nucleotides are TGTGCCAGCTCACCAAAAGGGCTCACCGGGGAGCTGTTTTTT. Its translation: CASSPKGLTGELFF.

The chain links TRBV11-2 to TRBJ2-7; D is uncertain. Trimming took off 2 bases at V and 2 bases at J, with 16 bases between the two ends. Germline V gene sequence: CDR1 SGHAT, CDR2 FQNNGV. This CDR3 has 16 residues. The CDR3 nucleotides read TGTGCCAGCAGCTTACTCCTGGGTGCTACCACCTACGAGCAGTACTTC. This encodes CASSLLLGATTYEQYF.